Below, 5 T cell receptor beta chains from the same sample are listed, as sequenced in a study of OX40 agonist ivuxolimab in advanced cancers. Sequencing was performed with immunoSEQ multiplex PCR; in TCRdb, only in-frame clones are kept and a portion is missing. The sample holds about 84,000 clones, over 85% seen once. Source: CD4+ or CD8+ T cells sorted from blood, taken in a trial of the OX40 agonist ivuxolimab. These receptors originate from an adult with an advanced solid tumor such as melanoma, head and neck, liver or kidney cancer.

The V gene is TRBV11-3, the J gene TRBJ2-5, with D possibly TRBD2 on 6 matching bases. The CDR3 has 14 amino acids. Looked up from germline, CDR1 is SGHNT and CDR2 is YENEEA. V was shortened by 1 base and J by 5 bases, with 11 bases between the two germline ends. CDR3 sequence (DNA): TGTGCCAGCAGCTTAGTCGCTAGCGACGAGACCCAGTACTTC. It codes for CASSLVASDETQYF.

The chain is built from TRBV7-8 and TRBJ2-1; 9 bases fit TRBD2. V shed 5 bases, J shed 9 bases, and the junction held 11 bases outside the gene matches. The CDR3 spans 15 residues. Germline V gene data show CDR1 as SGHVS and CDR2 as FQNEAQ. CDR3 protein: CASSNSGSTAGEQFF. The CDR3 DNA reads TGTGCCAGCAGCAATAGCGGGAGTACGGCCGGTGAGCAGTTCTTC.

Only one count was recorded for this clone. An end of the junction differs from the germline gene, which may be a read error. Additional DNA sequences in this sample encode the identical CDR3. V is TRBV7-3 and J is TRBJ1-1; TRBD1 is a possible D gene (5 bases). CDR1 SGHTA and CDR2 FQGTGA come from the germline V gene. The CDR3 is 13 amino acids. The CDR3: CASSLTGNTEAFF. The CDR3 DNA is TGTGCCAGCAGCCTAACAGGTAACACTGAAGCTTTCTTT. Filled out from reference TRBV7-3 and TRBJ1-1, the complete variable domain reads GAGVSQTPSNKVTEKGKYVELRCDPISGHTALYWYRQSLGQGPEFLIYFQGTGAADDSGLPNDRFFAVRPEGSVSTLKIQRTERGDSAVYLCASSLTGNTEAFFGQGTRLTVV.

The chain employs TRBV25-1 and TRBJ2-5; D uncertain. The CDR3 runs to 14 residues. CDR1 and CDR2 (germline): MGHDK, SYGVNS. Trimming shortened V by 1 base and J by 4 bases, and 10 bases separated the two germline ends. For the CDR3, the DNA is TGTGCCAGCAGTGAATTGATAGGCACAGAGACCCAGTACTTC. Amino acid sequence: CASSELIGTETQYF.

The V call is TRBV9, the J call TRBJ2-2; D perhaps matches TRBD1 (5 bases). Germline assignment: CDR1 SGDLS and CDR2 YYNGEE. This CDR3 contains 16 residues. V was trimmed by 5 bases and J by 0 bases, leaving 14 bases between them. Here the CDR3 reads CASREGVGSNTGELFF. Written as DNA, the CDR3 is TGTGCCAGCAGGGAAGGGGTGGGATCGAACACCGGGGAGCTGTTTTTT. The whole variable domain, remainder taken from reference TRBV9 and TRBJ2-2, is DSGVTQTPKHLITATGQRVTLRCSPRSGDLSVYWYQQSLDQGLQFLIQYYNGEERAKGNILERFSAQQFPDLHSELNLSSLELGDSALYFCASREGVGSNTGELFFGEGSRLTVL.